This T cell receptor (beta chain) was sequenced in a study of OX40 agonist ivuxolimab in advanced cancers. Study background: Ivuxolimab, which patients received intravenously every 2 weeks, was dosed at 0.01 to 10 mg/kg. The dose-escalation cohort had hepatocellular carcinoma, melanoma, renal cell or head and neck cancer.

Germline V lookup: CDR1 LNHDA, CDR2 SQIVND (reference sequence). The V and J ends lost 7 bases and 0 bases, in that order; junction bases with no gene match: 12. The length of the CDR3 is 17 residues. Patients were excluded for autoimmune disease history or systemic immunosuppression. Profiled with immunoSEQ multiplex PCR; TCRdb holds only in-frame clones, not every one. This table has 50,000 or so clones, about 86% appearing once. This receptor was identified in an adult with an advanced solid tumor such as melanoma, head and neck, liver or kidney cancer. The sample consisted of CD4+ or CD8+ T cells sorted from blood, taken in a trial of the OX40 agonist ivuxolimab. J is TRBJ2-1 and V is TRBV19; TRBD2 matches at 7 bases. The CDR3 coding sequence is TGTGCCAGTAAACCCTCTGAAGGCGGGAGCTCCTACAATGAGCAGTTCTTC. Translation gives CASKPSEGGSSYNEQFF.